These 17 T cell receptor beta chains originate from one sample sequenced in a study of somatic mutations in cytotoxic T cells in rheumatoid arthritis. Sequenced by immunoSEQ multiplex PCR; TCRdb stores in-frame clones only, minus some. Of some 17,000 clones detected, about 80% appear once; the ten largest clones hold approximately 19%. Sequenced sample: CD8+ T cells sorted from blood. These receptors came from an adult with rheumatoid arthritis.

The rearrangement uses TRBV7-9 and TRBJ2-3; 7 bases map to TRBD1. Germline CDR1 SEHNR, CDR2 FQNEAQ (reference sequence). This CDR3 is built from 16 residues. J lost 0 bases, V lost 3 bases, and 6 bases had no gene match. The CDR3 DNA is TGTGCCAGCAGCTTGAGACAGGGTAGGAGCACAGATACGCAGTATTTT. Amino acid sequence: CASSLRQGRSTDTQYF. Full variable domain (remainder filled in from reference TRBV7-9 and TRBJ2-3): DTGVSQNPRHKITKRGQNVTFRCDPISEHNRLYWYRQTLGQGPEFLTYFQNEAQLEKSRLLSDRFSAERPKGSFSTLEIQRTEQGDSAMYLCASSLRQGRSTDTQYFGPGTRLTVL.

V usage is TRBV19 and J usage is TRBJ2-7; 8 bases fit TRBD2. CDR1 is LNHDA and CDR2 is SQIVND in the germline V gene (reference sequence). The CDR3 has 14 amino acids. Trimming took 0 bases from V and 4 from J; bases not matched to a gene: 2. The CDR3 bases are TGTGCCAGTAGTATAGAAGCGGGAGATTACGAGCAGTACTTC. This translates into CASSIEAGDYEQYF.

The rearrangement uses TRBV6-6 and TRBJ2-7; perhaps TRBD2 as D (7 bases). CDR1 MNHNY and CDR2 SVGAGI come from the germline V gene (reference sequence). This CDR3 comprises 14 residues. With 0 bases removed from V and 5 bases from J, the gap between germline ends came to 11 bases. The CDR3 DNA is TGTGCCAGCAGTTACTCTGAAGGGGGGGACGAGCAGTACTTC. It yields the protein CASSYSEGGDEQYF.

The chain joins TRBV5-4 to TRBJ2-1; TRBD2 matches at 8 bases. The CDR3 extends over 15 amino acids. Germline trimming cut 2 bases from V and 9 bases from J; bases unmatched to any gene: 10. Per germline, CDR1 SGHNT and CDR2 YYREEE (reference sequence). The DNA for the CDR3 is TGTGCCAGCAGCTTAATCTCGGGGGGGCCTGGTGAGCAGTTCTTC. It is translated as CASSLISGGPGEQFF.

This chain joins TRBV6-4 and TRBJ1-6; D not resolved. The germline V gene has CDR1 MRHNA and CDR2 SNTAGT. V dropped 3 bases and J dropped 7 bases, with 10 bases sitting between them. The CDR3 is 14 amino acids. The CDR3 coding sequence is TGTGCCAGCAGTGAGACGGCAATAAATTCACCCCTCCACTTT. Translation gives CASSETAINSPLHF.

This clone was counted between two and nine times. V usage is TRBV27 and J usage is TRBJ2-7, with D tentatively TRBD1 or TRBD2 (5 bases each). V was cut by 5 bases and J by 3 bases, with 14 bases left in between. This CDR3 has 14 residues. From germline, CDR1 is MNHEY and CDR2 SMNVEV (reference sequence). The CDR3 reads CASSPRDPIYEQYF. CDR3 nucleotide sequence: TGTGCCAGCAGTCCCCGGGACCCTATCTACGAGCAGTACTTC.

This chain joins TRBV6-6 and TRBJ1-2; D gene uncertain. CDR3 size: 16 residues. The germline V gene encodes CDR1 MNHNY and CDR2 SVGAGI (reference sequence). V shed 1 base and J shed 5 bases, with 17 bases lying between them. CDR3 protein: CASSYLDGGNQYGYTF. In nucleotides, the CDR3 is TGTGCCAGCAGTTACTTGGACGGAGGTAATCAGTATGGCTACACCTTC.

The J gene is TRBJ1-3, the V gene TRBV7-9; possible D gene TRBD1, 5 bases. Germline CDR1 reads SEHNR; CDR2 reads FQNEAQ (reference sequence). With 5 bases removed from V and 7 bases from J, the gap between germline ends came to 9 bases. The CDR3 sequence is 12 residues long. The CDR3 here is CASSPPGNTIYF. The CDR3 bases are TGTGCCAGCAGCCCTCCAGGGAACACCATATATTTT.

This clone was counted between two and nine times. The chain combines TRBV28 with TRBJ1-3; D call uncertain. CDR3 length: 15 residues. CDR1 is MDHEN, CDR2 SYDVKM, per germline. The V end was cut by 6 bases, the J end by 2 bases, with 14 bases between. The CDR3 reads CASREAGVTGNTIYF. CDR3 DNA: TGTGCCAGCAGGGAAGCAGGAGTAACTGGAAACACCATATATTTT.

This chain links TRBV7-8 with TRBJ2-3; 10 bases line up with TRBD1. Trimming cost V 5 bases and J 5 bases; bases outside gene matches: 10. CDR1 is SGHVS and CDR2 is FQNEAQ in the germline V gene. The CDR3 contains 16 residues. The DNA of the CDR3 is TGTGCCAGCAGCGCCAGACAGGGGGCCCATGGAGATACGCAGTATTTT. This translates into CASSARQGAHGDTQYF.

The chain links TRBV15 to TRBJ2-5; tentatively, D is TRBD2 (6 bases). The J call is in doubt because the DNA end fits TRBJ2-7 better. CDR1 is LNHNV and CDR2 is YYDKDF in the germline V gene (reference sequence). The CDR3 length is 15 residues. The DNA for the CDR3 is TGTGCCACCAGCAGAGGACTAGTACCGGTGAGCGAGCAGTACTTC. The encoded protein is CATSRGLVPVSEQYF.

CDR3 amino acids: CATSRDSGDEQYF. The CDR3 DNA reads as TGTGCCACCAGCAGAGATAGCGGGGACGAGCAGTACTTC. This chain links TRBV15 with TRBJ2-5, with TRBD2 identical over 8 bases. The J call is in doubt because the DNA end fits TRBJ2-7 better. The CDR3 has 13 amino acids. CDR1 is LNHNV, CDR2 YYDKDF, per germline (reference sequence).

The rearrangement joins TRBV10-2 to TRBJ1-6; TRBD1 might be the D (6 bases). The V end lost 7 bases, the J end lost 7 bases, and 11 bases lay between the germline ends. Germline V gene sequence: CDR1 WSHSY, CDR2 SAAADI. The CDR3 contains 13 residues. CDR3 sequence reads: CASTYRENSPLHF. CDR3 coding DNA: TGCGCCAGCACGTACAGGGAGAATTCACCCCTCCACTTT.

This chain connects TRBV5-4 to TRBJ1-1; 8 bases line up with TRBD1. Germline trimming cut 4 bases from V and 0 bases from J; bases unmatched to any gene: 8. The CDR3 is made up of 16 amino acids. Germline CDR1 is SGHNT and CDR2 is YYREEE (reference sequence). The CDR3 DNA is TGTGCCAGCAGCCAAGGGACAGGATATATGAACACTGAAGCTTTCTTT. Protein product: CASSQGTGYMNTEAFF.

This chain connects TRBV18 to TRBJ2-7; 9 bases map to TRBD1. Germline lookup yields CDR1 KGHSH and CDR2 LQKENI. The CDR3 sequence is 15 residues long. The ends lost 6 bases at V and 1 base at J; junction bases unmatched: 7. The CDR3 spells CASSSQGAFSYEQYF. As DNA, the CDR3 is TGTGCCAGCTCGTCACAGGGGGCCTTTTCCTACGAGCAGTACTTC.

The chain combines TRBV19 with TRBJ1-1, with 7 positions matching TRBD1. Trimming removed 7 bases from V and 10 bases from J; junction bases left unmatched: 12. The germline CDR1 and CDR2 sequences are LNHDA and SQIVND (reference sequence). This CDR3 comprises 13 residues. This chain's CDR3 is CASTNDRAWTAFF. The CDR3 nucleotides read TGTGCCAGTACCAACGACAGGGCCTGGACAGCTTTCTTT.

This clone was detected only once. The chain links TRBV5-8 to TRBJ1-2; D gene uncertain. Germline V gene lookup returns CDR1 SGHTS and CDR2 YDEGEE. The length of the CDR3 is 15 residues. V shed 0 bases and J shed 4 bases, with 13 bases lying between them. The CDR3 sequence is CASSLEGGVTYGYTF. The CDR3 DNA reads TGTGCCAGCAGCTTGGAAGGTGGCGTTACCTATGGCTACACCTTC.